The TCR beta chain under discussion was sequenced for a study of blood T cell repertoires in COVID-19. On the study more broadly: Collection of acute and convalescent COVID-19 samples took place in the United States, Italy and Spain. The cDNA or gDNA used as material had been derived from T cells, B-cell-depleted T cells, or PBMCs.

Per the authors' pipeline: From reference gene primer amplification, estimates of nucleated cell counts were derived. Measured with immunoSEQ multiplex PCR; TCRdb has only the in-frame clones, and not every one. The DNA was the basis for D and trimming; V, J and clone size are from that table. The table lists tens of thousands of clones, 80% of them singletons, with 7.2% in the top ten. The CDR3 runs to 15 residues. The germline V gene encodes CDR1 MGHRA and CDR2 YSYEKL. V shed 0 bases, J shed 7 bases, and the junction held 7 bases outside the gene matches. The chain employs TRBV4-1 and TRBJ1-1; 8 bases line up with TRBD1. The sample comprised peripheral blood. The clonotype originates from a man in his 60s with acute or convalescent COVID-19. DNA of the CDR3: TGCGCCAGCAGCCAAGATCCGGACAGGGTGATTGAAGCTTTCTTT. It is translated as CASSQDPDRVIEAFF.